The T cell receptor (beta chain) described here comes from a study of CD8 T cells in ankylosing spondylitis. This clonotype was observed many times. V shed 2 bases, J shed 3 bases, and the junction held 6 bases outside the gene matches. CDR1 and CDR2 from the germline V gene are SGHRS and YFSETQ. The CDR3 contains 17 residues. TCRdb processed the 5' RACE reads anew with MiXCR; each CDR3 protein has one entry. The sample consists of 200,000 to 250,000 distinct CDR3 sequences, over 9.5% of them appearing once. The sample was blood, either unsorted or a sorted T cell fraction (not recorded which). The chain is built from TRBV5-1 and TRBJ2-2, with TRBD1 matching over 11 bases. The clonotype comes from a male donor with ankylosing spondylitis or in good health (not recorded which). For the CDR3, the DNA is TGCGCCAGCAGCTTAAACACGGGACAGGGGGACACCGGGGAGCTGTTTTTT. It encodes CASSLNTGQGDTGELFF. The variable domain in full, with the rest retrieved from reference TRBV5-1 and TRBJ2-2, is KAGVTQTPRYLIKTRGQQVTLSCSPISGHRSVSWYQQTPGQGLQFLFEYFSETQRNKGNFPGRFSGRQFSNSRSEMNVSTLELGDSALYLCASSLNTGQGDTGELFFGEGSRLTVL.